This T cell receptor beta chain comes out of a study of blood T cells in healthy people across ages (dated by TCRdb to 2014 to 2015). Some background on the complete study: In model experiments, roughly one uniquely barcoded TCR beta cDNA molecule per two T cells was captured by template switching. Using deep sequencing normalized with unique cDNA molecular identifiers, the study measured how TCR beta repertoire diversity changes with age. The donors were split into four age groups: young (average around 17 years), middle-aged (39), aged (about 56) and long-lived (approximately 80). To avoid experimental bias, donors of different ages were randomly spread across the sequencing lanes. The study analyzed two additional independent replicas of 1 million unique cDNA reads from the same blood draw for two donors, one aged 18 to 29 and one aged 80 or older. The research as a whole found: Conclusive comparison of naive and antigen-experienced compartments was prevented by the profiling of bulk unsorted PBMCs. Estimates of total diversity based on one million sequenced T cells were regarded as lower bounds and as underestimates. Because donor CMV infection status was unknown, age-related changes in expanded clonotypes were potentially confounded. As age increased, observed TCR beta diversity per million T cells dropped in a roughly linear way, and a significant reduction was already evident by age around 41. The percentage of naive T cells measured by flow cytometry correlated strongly with observed TCR beta diversity. Compared with the aged group, the long-lived group had more naive CD4+ T cells, fewer expanded clones and increased TCR diversity, a pattern suggesting age selection.

From the cysteine up to the phenylalanine, the CDR3 has a length of 15 residues. The CDR3 DNA has 45 bases and is translated from base 1. For CDR1 and CDR2, the germline V gene lists SGHRS and YFSETQ. Donors were 40 or so systemically healthy Caucasian individuals from Russia aged roughly 6 to 90 years. Each donor gave around 9.5 milliliters of peripheral blood, collected into EDTA-treated Vacutainer tubes. Ficoll-Paque density-gradient centrifugation was used to isolate PBMCs, with at least 6 million obtained per sample. Total RNA, at least 5 micrograms per sample, was extracted from PBMCs with Trizol reagent. The percentages of naive CD45RAhigh/CD27high T cells were determined by flow cytometry on a PBMC aliquot from every donor. Receptor libraries were prepared by 5' RACE. The run used an Illumina HiSeq 2500. A second 7 to 11 cycle PCR used a sample-barcoded 5' primer and a J-beta primer mix. Each TCR beta cDNA molecule received a unique molecular identifier from a template-switch 5' adaptor carrying 12 random nucleotides. Each sample yielded at least 2.5 million CDR3-containing paired-end reads. First-strand cDNA was synthesized from all RNA with the Mint cDNA synthesis kit, primed by a TRBC-specific oligonucleotide. Following uracil-DNA glycosylase treatment, a first 18-cycle PCR with universal primers M1SS and BC2_uni_R was performed on all cDNA. In the source study's methods: For normalization, 1 million high-quality reads, each with a distinct molecular identifier, were randomly selected from each sample. Reads with shared molecular identifiers were discarded instead of being binned into consensus sequences. MiTCR, set to a Q25 quality threshold and the strictest error-elimination algorithm, was used for CDR3 identification, clonotype clustering and error correction. Lower-bound total TCR beta diversity was estimated with a nonparametric unseen species model using Euler transformation. Clones were called with MiXCR by TCRdb after fastp trimmed the public reads at Q25, and only in-frame beta chains were retained. Each CDR3 protein gets just one entry, which takes the most common genes and DNA from the rows behind it. None of the V and J calls come from the authors' own analysis; TCRdb made them. A total of 1.5 million to 2 million distinct CDR3 sequences appear in this sample, 28% of them only once. In total, the top ten clones hold more than 6% of the sample.

In regard to this clonotype: Its binding antigen is unknown. Per-base quality was not reported, and no clone a single base away is much larger than it.

Here the chain combines TRBV5-1 and TRBJ2-5, and TRBD2 matches 7 of the central bases. The closer fit of TRBJ2-7 to the DNA end suggests the J call may be wrong. The sequenced sample was blood. The TCR originated in a woman in her twenties or thirties in good health. The CDR3 loop reads CASSLLAGEEGEQYF. In nucleotides, the sequence is TGCGCCAGCAGCTTGCTGGCGGGAGAAGAAGGCGAGCAGTACTTC.